This T cell receptor beta chain stems from a study of regulatory T cells in long-lasting Graves disease. For TCR beta, libraries came from iRepertoire HTBI primers and Arm-PCR of CDR3 regions. TCRdb fed the multiplex PCR reads into MiXCR, producing one record per CDR3 protein. The sample contains about 220,000 distinct CDR3 sequences, roughly 18% of which appear only once. The time point: newly diagnosed GD, antithyroid drugs for less than 3 months. Scientists built the TCR library using RNA that was extracted from PBMCs. These data are also associated with another study on T cells in Graves' hyperthyroidism and ophthalmopathy.

The receptor was derived from a woman aged 30 to 39 with Graves disease. The source material was peripheral blood mononuclear cells (PBMCs), sampled at new diagnosis, from a patient treated with antithyroid drugs.

CDR3 DNA sequence: TGCGCCAGCAGCTTGGATACGTCTAGCGCAAAAGAGACCCAGTACTTC. Protein product: CASSLDTSSAKETQYF. The genes are TRBV5-1 and TRBJ2-5, with D perhaps matching TRBD2 (6 bases). Per the germline V gene, CDR1 is SGHRS and CDR2 is YFSETQ. The CDR3 length is 16 residues. V lost 0 bases and J 3 bases, leaving 15 bases between the germline ends.